This TCR beta chain was profiled in a study of blood T cell repertoires in COVID-19. Under the authors' procedure: How many nucleated cells were present was estimated from reference gene primer amplification. The method was immunoSEQ multiplex PCR; TCRdb's version includes in-frame clones alone and lacks a portion of them. That table furnishes V, J and clone size, whereas the DNA furnished D and trimming. In the table there are about 480,000 clones, around nine tenths of which are singletons. CDR1 and CDR2 (germline): SGDLS, YYNGEE. This CDR3 is built from 14 residues. J was trimmed by 4 bases and V by 4 bases; bases with no gene match: 8.

Sequencing input: peripheral blood. J is TRBJ2-7 and V is TRBV9; TRBD1 matches at 7 bases. This clonotype originated in a woman aged 45-59 years with COVID-19, enrolled during active disease. The CDR3 is CASSLSTGVYEQYF. Here the CDR3 DNA reads TGTGCCAGCAGCCTCAGTACAGGGGTTTACGAGCAGTACTTC.